Listed below are T cell receptor beta chains from one sample, sequenced in a study of blood T cell repertoires in COVID-19. Sequencing was performed with immunoSEQ multiplex PCR; in TCRdb, only in-frame clones are kept and a portion is missing. The sample includes roughly 160,000 clones, roughly 80% seen only once; the top ten take approximately 5.6%. The sequenced sample consisted of PBMCs or T cells enriched from blood (not recorded which). Every receptor here comes from a woman in her thirties or forties with acute COVID-19. Both conserved end residues are part of each CDR3. Fields, in order: V gene, J gene, CDR3 length, D gene, clone size, CDR3 DNA, CDR3 protein. D genes are given only for firm matches. Clone sizes are given selectively: once, few, many, or a class where the clone is expanded.

>TRBV4-1|TRBJ2-3|15|TRBD2|.
TGCGCCAGCACACTAGCGGGAGTTGGCACAGATACGCAGTATTTT
CASTLAGVGTDTQYF
>TRBV4-2|TRBJ1-4|11|.|.
TGTGCCAGCGCCGGGGGGGAAAAACTGTTTTTT
CASAGGEKLFF
>TRBV15|TRBJ2-5|13|.|.
TGTGCCACCAGCAGAGATCCAGAAGAGACCCAGTACTTC
CATSRDPEETQYF
>TRBV6-5|TRBJ1-2|11|.|.
TGTGCCAGCAGTTACTCGAGTGGCTACACCTTC
CASSYSSGYTF
>TRBV18|TRBJ2-7|14|TRBD2|.
TGTGCCAGCTCATTGACTAGCGGGACGGACGAGCAGTACTTC
CASSLTSGTDEQYF
>TRBV18|TRBJ2-5|14|TRBD2|.
TGTGCCAGCTCGGGGACTAGCGGGCACGAGACCCAGTACTTC
CASSGTSGHETQYF
>TRBV9|TRBJ2-1|14|.|.
TGTGCCAGCAGCGTAGGAGGTCTTGAGAATGAGCAGTTCTTC
CASSVGGLENEQFF
>TRBV3-1/TRBV3-2|TRBJ2-1|15|TRBD2|.
TGTGCCAGCAGCCAAGTTGTGGGAGGGTTGGGTGAGCAGTTCTTC
CASSQVVGGLGEQFF
>TRBV11-3|TRBJ2-1|15|TRBD2|.
TGTGCCAGCAGCCACGGGGCGGGAGGCTACAATGAGCAGTTCTTC
CASSHGAGGYNEQFF
>TRBV24-1|TRBJ1-1|15|TRBD1|.
TGTGCCACCAGTGATGGAGGACAGGGGAAAACTGAAGCTTTCTTT
CATSDGGQGKTEAFF
>TRBV19|TRBJ2-1|18|TRBD2|.
TGTGCCAGTAGTTTGGGACTAGCGGGATTCAACTCCTACAATGAGCAGTTCTTC
CASSLGLAGFNSYNEQFF
>TRBV11-2|TRBJ2-5|15|.|once
TGTGCCAGCAGCTTGGGGCTACGGGGGCAAGAGACCCAGTACTTC
CASSLGLRGQETQYF
>TRBV18|TRBJ2-2|14|.|.
TGTGCCAGCTCACCATCGGAGATCCCCGGGGAGCTGTTTTTT
CASSPSEIPGELFF
>TRBV18|TRBJ1-3|17|TRBD1|.
TGTGCCAGCTCACCATACCTCGGGACAGGCTCTGGAAACACCATATATTTT
CASSPYLGTGSGNTIYF
>TRBV7-6|TRBJ2-3|17|TRBD2|.
TGTGCCAGCAGCAACCAACTAGCGGCGACCACCACAGATACGCAGTATTTT
CASSNQLAATTTDTQYF
>TRBV29-1|TRBJ1-2|12|.|.
TGCAGCGTTGACTGGGGGGACTATGGCTACACCTTC
CSVDWGDYGYTF
>TRBV12-5|TRBJ1-5|15|TRBD1|.
TGTGCTAGTGGTTCCACTGAGGACAGGGATCAGCCCCAGCATTTT
CASGSTEDRDQPQHF
>TRBV5-4|TRBJ2-1|16|TRBD1|.
TGTGCCAGCAGCCCCCAAAGTCGACAGGGCTCCAATGAGCAGTTCTTC
CASSPQSRQGSNEQFF
>TRBV7-9|TRBJ1-1|13|TRBD1|.
TGTGCCAGCGGGGGACAGAGAGACACTGAAGCTTTCTTT
CASGGQRDTEAFF